This entry lists 19 T cell receptor beta chains sequenced from one sample in a study of T-cell memory formation after mild COVID-19. MiXCR, applied by TCRdb to the 5' RACE reads, yields one record per CDR3 protein. The table includes about 170,000 distinct CDR3 sequences, 10% to 15% detected once. Sequenced material: PBMCs or a T cell subset sorted from them (not recorded which). These receptor sequences come from a man younger than 35 who had mild COVID-19 (a few samples of this study predate the infection). Cell type and time point are not known.

This clonotype was recorded a few times. This chain joins TRBV7-9 and TRBJ1-1; D perhaps matches TRBD1 (6 bases). CDR1 and CDR2 from the germline V gene are SEHNR and FQNEAQ (reference sequence). The CDR3 totals 14 residues. The V gene lost 5 bases and the J gene lost 0 bases, with 10 bases spanning the gap. The CDR3, as DNA: TGTGCCAGCAGCCCGCGGACAGTGAACACTGAAGCTTTCTTT. It encodes CASSPRTVNTEAFF.

This clonotype showed up just a few times. V usage is TRBV9 and J usage is TRBJ1-2, with 11 bases identical to TRBD1. The CDR3 is made up of 16 amino acids. The ends lost 3 bases at V and 6 bases at J; junction bases unmatched: 10. CDR1 and CDR2 from the germline V gene are SGDLS and YYNGEE. The CDR3: CASSDGQGAKLHGYTF. CDR3 nucleotide sequence: TGTGCCAGCAGCGATGGACAGGGGGCAAAACTGCATGGCTACACCTTC.

The chain couples TRBV20-1 to TRBJ1-5; no reliable D call. The CDR3 length is 12 residues. Germline V gene sequence: CDR1 DFQATT, CDR2 SNEGSKA (reference sequence). The V gene lost 5 bases and the J gene lost 6 bases, with 11 bases spanning the gap. The CDR3 bases are TGCAGTGCTGTTCGAGCGGGTCAGCCCCAGCATTTT. It translates to CSAVRAGQPQHF.

This clonotype has a handful of counts. The gene calls are TRBV4-3 and TRBJ2-1; 10 nucleotides match TRBD2. The J segment lost 9 bases and the V segment lost 4 bases, leaving 9 bases of the junction unmatched. CDR1 and CDR2 (germline): LGHNA, YSLEER. CDR3 length: 15 residues. The CDR3 nucleotides read TGCGCCAGCAGCCGCCTGCCCAGCGGGGGGGGTGAGCAGTTCTTC. Its translation is CASSRLPSGGGEQFF.

This clonotype was counted a few times. V usage is TRBV5-1 and J usage is TRBJ2-5; TRBD2 matches at 9 bases. The ends lost 3 bases at V and 5 bases at J; junction bases unmatched: 11. The germline CDR1 and CDR2 sequences are SGHRS and YFSETQ. This CDR3 has 16 residues. The CDR3 here is CASSWGTSQLRETQYF. The CDR3 DNA is TGCGCCAGCAGCTGGGGGACTAGCCAACTCCGGGAGACCCAGTACTTC.

This clonotype was seen a handful of times. The V gene is TRBV9, the J gene TRBJ2-1; 11 nucleotides match TRBD1. V lost 4 bases to trimming and J lost 3 bases; unmatched junction nucleotides: 3. The germline CDR1 and CDR2 sequences are SGDLS and YYNGEE. There are 15 residues in the CDR3. The CDR3 coding sequence is TGTGCCAGCAGCCTGGGACAGGGGGTCTACAATGAGCAGTTCTTC. Its translation: CASSLGQGVYNEQFF.

The gene calls are TRBV3-1 and TRBJ2-1, with D tentatively TRBD2 (5 bases). Germline CDR1 LGHDT, CDR2 YNNKEL (reference sequence). CDR3 length equals 14 residues. Trimming pared 4 bases from V and 4 bases from J, leaving 11 bases between. The CDR3 region has the DNA TGTGCCAGCAGCCCCCGGGGTCCATACAATGAGCAGTTCTTC. Its protein product is CASSPRGPYNEQFF.

This chain joins TRBV7-9 and TRBJ1-4, with a weak D call TRBD1 (5 bases). The CDR3 is 18 residues long. The germline gives CDR1 SEHNR, CDR2 FQNEAQ (reference sequence). Trimming shortened V by 5 bases and J by 8 bases, and 27 bases separated the two germline ends. CDR3 bases: TGTGCCAGCAGCCCCCGGACAAGCCTCGCCGGATTAAGAGAAAAACTGTTTTTT. Translated: CASSPRTSLAGLREKLFF.

This clonotype was found a few times. This chain connects TRBV5-6 to TRBJ2-1; D could derive from TRBD1 or TRBD2 (5 bases each). V gave up 3 bases and J gave up 3 bases, with 10 bases separating them. This CDR3 has 14 amino acids. The germline CDR1 and CDR2 sequences are SGHDT and YYEEEE. Here the CDR3 reads CASSSGRSYNEQFF. DNA for the CDR3: TGTGCCAGCAGCTCGGGACGGAGCTACAATGAGCAGTTCTTC.

The genes are TRBV5-1 and TRBJ1-2, with D unclear. The CDR3 spans 15 residues. V was clipped by 3 bases and J by 0 bases, with 12 bases between them. Germline V CDR1 and CDR2: SGHRS, YFSETQ. The CDR3 DNA sequence: TGCGCCAGCAGCTCTACTGTGGGCGCTAACTATGGCTACACCTTC. Translating gives CASSSTVGANYGYTF.

The chain couples TRBV3-1 to TRBJ1-3, with D unresolved. With 4 bases removed from V and 2 bases from J, the gap between germline ends came to 6 bases. Germline V gene sequence: CDR1 LGHDT, CDR2 YNNKEL (reference sequence). This CDR3 has 13 residues. Here the CDR3 reads CASSPSPGNTIYF. DNA of the CDR3: TGTGCCAGCAGCCCTTCTCCTGGAAACACCATATATTTT. Supplemented by reference TRBV3-1 and TRBJ1-3, the full variable domain reads DTAVSQTPKYLVTQMGNDKSIKCEQNLGHDTMYWYKQDSKKFLKIMFSYNNKELIINETVPNRFSPKSPDKAHLNLHINSLELGDSAVYFCASSPSPGNTIYFGEGSWLTVV.

The table lists this clonotype with many counts. This sequence joins TRBV7-2 and TRBJ2-1; 9 positions match TRBD1. Germline V CDR1 and CDR2: SGHTA, FQGNSA. The CDR3 spans 15 residues. With V trimmed by 3 bases and J by 8 bases, 8 bases remained unmatched. As DNA, the CDR3 is TGTGCCAGCAGCTTGGGGGACAGGGATTTCGATGAGCAGTTCTTC. Translating it yields CASSLGDRDFDEQFF.

This clonotype was detected a few times. The chain recombines TRBV29-1 with TRBJ1-1, with D hard to call. This CDR3 is built from 12 residues. The ends were cut back, 8 bases at V and 1 base at J, with 11 bases in the middle. CDR1 SQVTM and CDR2 ANQGSEA come from the germline V gene. CDR3 nucleotides: TGCAGCATCATCTGGCAGAACACTGAAGCTTTCTTT. Protein sequence: CSIIWQNTEAFF.

This chain connects TRBV28 to TRBJ1-6; no clear D. From germline, CDR1 is MDHEN and CDR2 SYDVKM. V was trimmed by 4 bases and J by 6 bases, leaving 4 bases between them. There are 12 residues in the CDR3. Written as DNA, the CDR3 is TGTGCCAGCAGTTCAGCTAATTCACCCCTCCACTTT. Translation: CASSSANSPLHF.

The chain combines TRBV5-1 with TRBJ2-5, with 8 nucleotides matching TRBD2. The J segment lost 1 base and the V segment lost 3 bases, leaving 5 bases of the junction unmatched. Germline loops: CDR1 SGHRS, CDR2 YFSETQ. The CDR3 loop spans 15 amino acids. CDR3 amino acids: CASSSTRGGQETQYF. CDR3 coding DNA: TGCGCCAGCAGCTCGACTCGGGGGGGCCAAGAGACCCAGTACTTC. Complete variable domain (other parts from reference TRBV5-1 and TRBJ2-5): KAGVTQTPRYLIKTRGQQVTLSCSPISGHRSVSWYQQTPGQGLQFLFEYFSETQRNKGNFPGRFSGRQFSNSRSEMNVSTLELGDSALYLCASSSTRGGQETQYFGPGTRLLVL.

This clonotype was seen more than once but under ten times. This sequence joins TRBV5-1 and TRBJ1-5; TRBD1 might be the D (6 bases). The CDR3 covers 15 residues. V was trimmed by 4 bases and J by 7 bases, leaving 18 bases between them. Germline CDR1 and CDR2: SGHRS and YFSETQ. This CDR3 is CASSATGVGSQPQHF. CDR3 nucleotides: TGCGCCAGCAGCGCGACAGGAGTAGGAAGCCAGCCCCAGCATTTT.

In its sample, this clonotype was seen a few times. The V call is TRBV28, the J call TRBJ2-4; 7 bases align to TRBD1. Per germline, CDR1 MDHEN and CDR2 SYDVKM. The CDR3 extends over 15 amino acids. V shed 6 bases, J shed 2 bases, and the junction held 7 bases outside the gene matches. The CDR3 region is CASRSPRGPKNIQYF. The CDR3 nucleotides are TGTGCCAGCAGGTCCCCGAGGGGGCCCAAAAACATTCAGTACTTC. The full variable domain, in which reference TRBV28 and TRBJ2-4 provide the parts outside the CDR3, is DVKVTQSSRYLVKRTGEKVFLECVQDMDHENMFWYRQDPGLGLRLIYFSYDVKMKEKGDIPEGYSVSREKKERFSLILESASTNQTSMYLCASRSPRGPKNIQYFGAGTRLSVL.

This clonotype occurred many times. The V gene is TRBV28, the J gene TRBJ2-7, with D uncertain. The CDR3 has 10 amino acids. Trimming removed 5 bases at V and 2 bases at J, with 1 base between. Germline V gene data show CDR1 as MDHEN and CDR2 as SYDVKM. The CDR3: CASSTYEQYV. Here the CDR3 DNA reads TGTGCCAGCAGTACCTACGAGCAGTACGTC.

Only a few counts were recorded for this clonotype. J is TRBJ1-5 and V is TRBV29-1; D may be TRBD1 (6 bases). CDR1 is SQVTM and CDR2 is ANQGSEA in the germline V gene. This CDR3 is built from 14 residues. V gave up 6 bases and J gave up 0 bases, with 12 bases separating them. CDR3 bases: TGCAGCGTCGTCGGACAGTATAGCAATCAGCCCCAGCATTTT. This translates into CSVVGQYSNQPQHF.